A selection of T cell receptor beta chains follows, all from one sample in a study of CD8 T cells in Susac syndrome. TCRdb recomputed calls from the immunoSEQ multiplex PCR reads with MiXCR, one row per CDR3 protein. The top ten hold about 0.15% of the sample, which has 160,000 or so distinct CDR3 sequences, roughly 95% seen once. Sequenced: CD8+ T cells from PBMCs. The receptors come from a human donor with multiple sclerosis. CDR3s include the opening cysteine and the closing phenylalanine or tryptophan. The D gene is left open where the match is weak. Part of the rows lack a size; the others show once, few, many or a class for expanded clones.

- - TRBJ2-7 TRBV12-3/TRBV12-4 TGTGCCAGCAGTTTGAGCGAAAGGCAGTACTTC CASSLSERQYF
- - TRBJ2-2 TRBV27 TGTGCCAGCAGTCCCTACCTGGACACCGGGGAGCTGTTTTTT CASSPYLDTGELFF
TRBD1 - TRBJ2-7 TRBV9 TGTGCCAGCAGCCCGGGGACAGGGTCGTCCGAGCAGTACTTC CASSPGTGSSEQYF
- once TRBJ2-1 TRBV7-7 TGTGCTTCGCGCCGGAAAAATGAGCAGTTCTTC CASRRKNEQFF
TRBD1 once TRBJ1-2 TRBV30 TGTGCCTGGAGAGATCCTGACAGGGGTGGTTTCTATGGCTACACCTTC CAWRDPDRGGFYGYTF
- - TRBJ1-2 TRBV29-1 TGCAGCGTTGAAAAACCCTCCCCCGACAGCTATGGCTACACCTTC CSVEKPSPDSYGYTF
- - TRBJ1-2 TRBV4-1 TGCGCCAGCAGCCAAGAAAGTCCCAGGGTGGACTATGGCTACACCTTC CASSQESPRVDYGYTF
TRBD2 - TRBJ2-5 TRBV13 TGTGCCAGCAGCGCCACTAGCGGGGGGGCCCTGGAGACCCAGTACTTC CASSATSGGALETQYF
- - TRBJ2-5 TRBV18 TGTGCCAGCTCCCAGGACCGGGTCCAAGAGACCCAGTACTTC CASSQDRVQETQYF
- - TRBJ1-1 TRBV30 TGTGCCTGGAGGCACAGGGCCCCGGGCACTGAAGCTTTCTTT CAWRHRAPGTEAFF
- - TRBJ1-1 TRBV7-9 TGTGCCAGCAGCCAGTATGGGGCCCCTGGGGCTTTCTTT CASSQYGAPGAFF
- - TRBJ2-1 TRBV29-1 TGCAGCGTGGGGGGCTCCTACAATGAGCAGTTCTTC CSVGGSYNEQFF
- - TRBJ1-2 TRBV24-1 TGTGCCACCAGGGGTGCGGGAGGCGGCTACACCTTC CATRGAGGGYTF
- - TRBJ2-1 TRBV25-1 TGTGCCAGCAGTGAAGGGTTTGAGACAAAACGTGAGCAGTTCTTC CASSEGFETKREQFF
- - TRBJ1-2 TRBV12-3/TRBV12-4 TGTGCCAGCAGTTTAGCCGGAGGGGACTATGGCTACACCTTC CASSLAGGDYGYTF
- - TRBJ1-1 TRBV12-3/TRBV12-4 TGTGCCAGCGGCGTCGGGAACACTGAAGCTTTCTTT CASGVGNTEAFF
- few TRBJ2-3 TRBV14 TGTGCCAGCAGCCGCGGAGATACGCAGTATTTT CASSRGDTQYF
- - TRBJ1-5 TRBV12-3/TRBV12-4 TGTGCCAGCAGTTCGGGGGGACGGTTGAATCAGCCCCAGCATTTT CASSSGGRLNQPQHF
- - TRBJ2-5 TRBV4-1 TGCGCCAGCAGCCTAGGCCCTGCGGAGACCCAGTACTTC CASSLGPAETQYF
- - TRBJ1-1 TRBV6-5 TGTGCCAGCAGTTACACCCGACACACTGAAGCTTTCTTT CASSYTRHTEAFF
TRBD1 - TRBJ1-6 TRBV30 TGTGCCTGGAGTGTCGGGACAGGGGCTAATTCACCCCTCCACTTT CAWSVGTGANSPLHF
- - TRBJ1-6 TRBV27 TGTGCCAGCAGTGTCCGTGGGGACAATTCACCCCTCCACTTT CASSVRGDNSPLHF
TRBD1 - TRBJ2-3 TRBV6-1 TGTGCCAGCTGGGGGGGGACAGGGCTTACAGATACGCAGTATTTT CASWGGTGLTDTQYF
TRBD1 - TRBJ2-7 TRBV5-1 TGCGCCAGCAGCTTGGACAGGGGGCCATCCTACGAGCAGTACTTC CASSLDRGPSYEQYF